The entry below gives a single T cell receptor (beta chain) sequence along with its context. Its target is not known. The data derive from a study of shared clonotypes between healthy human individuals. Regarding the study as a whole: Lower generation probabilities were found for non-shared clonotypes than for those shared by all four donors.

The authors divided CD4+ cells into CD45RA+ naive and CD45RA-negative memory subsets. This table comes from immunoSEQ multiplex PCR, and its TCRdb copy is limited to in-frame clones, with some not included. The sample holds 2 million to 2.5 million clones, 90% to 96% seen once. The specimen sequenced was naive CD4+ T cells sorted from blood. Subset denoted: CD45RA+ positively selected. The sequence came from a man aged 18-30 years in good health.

The CDR3 sequence: CASSFGTGDQAKNIQYF. The CDR3 DNA reads TGTGCCAGCAGTTTTGGGACAGGGGACCAAGCCAAAAACATTCAGTACTTC. The chain recombines TRBV27 with TRBJ2-4; 10 positions agree with TRBD1. V lost 3 bases, J lost 0 bases, and 5 bases stayed unmatched. Germline lookup yields CDR1 MNHEY and CDR2 SMNVEV (reference sequence). The CDR3 contains 17 residues.